At least ten counts were recorded for the clone carrying this TCR beta chain. The antigen remains unidentified. V was trimmed by 5 bases and J by 5 bases, leaving 6 bases between them. CDR1 and CDR2 (germline): DFQATT, SNEGSKA (reference sequence). The CDR3 has 11 residues. This sample is drawn from a study of response to subunit inactivated influenza vaccine. Study observations and caveats: Seasonal influenza vaccination, on each occasion, was suggested by the authors to recruit few new T cells.

TCRdb re-called the RT-PCR reads through MiXCR, storing one row per CDR3 protein. This table has fewer than 700,000 distinct CDR3 sequences, roughly 13% appearing once. This clonotype was sampled from a man between 45 and 60 years old who received an inactivated influenza vaccine. V usage is TRBV20-1 and J usage is TRBJ1-4, with D uncertain. The sample in question was PBMCs from blood, obtained 40 to 50 days after vaccination. The CDR3 loop reads CSARGNEKLFF. CDR3 nucleotides: TGCAGTGCTCGGGGAAATGAAAAACTGTTTTTT.